The next 30 T cell receptor beta chains were all read from a single sample in a study of identical twins. TCRdb fed the 5' RACE reads into MiXCR, producing one record per CDR3 protein. The repertoire holds some 1,600,000 distinct CDR3 sequences, with more than 30% as singletons. Sequencing was done on a sample of cord blood. These receptors were collected from a newborn girl in good health.

For this clonotype: A junction boundary mismatches the germline segment, possibly from a read error. The rearrangement links TRBV20-1 to TRBJ1-6; the match to TRBD1 covers 8 bases. Germline values: CDR1 DFQATT, CDR2 SNEGSKA (reference sequence). The CDR3 totals 14 residues. CDR3 protein: CSARDRGNNSPLHF. The CDR3 DNA is TGCAGTGCGAGAGACAGGGGTAATAATTCACCCCTCCACTTT.

This CDR3 reads CASSLGLFSGANVLTF. CDR3 coding DNA: TGTGCCAGCAGCTTGGGACTATTCTCTGGGGCCAACGTCCTGACTTTC. The chain employs TRBV9 and TRBJ2-6, with TRBD2 matching over 7 bases. The CDR3 spans 16 residues. The V segment lost 4 bases and the J segment 0 bases; nucleotides outside the gene matches: 4. Germline V CDR1 and CDR2: SGDLS, YYNGEE.

The V gene is TRBV3-1, the J gene TRBJ2-2; 8 bases fit TRBD1. The CDR3 covers 16 residues. V lost 2 bases, J lost 2 bases, and 4 bases stayed unmatched. CDR1 LGHDT and CDR2 YNNKEL come from the germline V gene (reference sequence). The CDR3 here is CASSQLGQDNTGELFF. CDR3 coding DNA: TGTGCCAGCAGCCAACTGGGACAGGATAACACCGGGGAGCTGTTTTTT.

Regarding this clonotype: The DNA is left out, because the CDR3 cannot be placed on it with certainty; the CDR3 is given as TCRdb lists it. The rearrangement uses TRBV20-1 and TRBJ1-2; TRBD1, the D gene given by the table, was not confirmed from the DNA. The CDR3 length equals 13 residues, ends included. Germline values: CDR1 DFQATT, CDR2 SNEGSKA (reference sequence). This CDR3 reads CSARKSSGQGYTF.

This clonotype was seen ten or more times. The chain links TRBV10-3 to TRBJ2-7; 7 positions agree with TRBD2. CDR3 size: 19 residues. CDR1 is ENHRY, CDR2 SYGVKD, per germline. The ends lost 0 bases at V and 0 bases at J; junction bases unmatched: 14. CDR3 protein: CAISESRIKRGESSYEQYF. CDR3 DNA: TGTGCCATCAGTGAGTCCCGGATTAAACGGGGGGAAAGCTCCTACGAGCAGTACTTC.

This chain joins TRBV11-2 and TRBJ2-7, with TRBD2 matching over 9 bases. Germline CDR1 and CDR2: SGHAT and FQNNGV. V lost 1 base, J lost 2 bases, and 9 bases stayed unmatched. The CDR3 has 17 amino acids. CDR3 DNA sequence: TGTGCCAGCAGCTTAGTATCGCTCCTAGCGGGGCCCTACGAGCAGTACTTC. Its protein is CASSLVSLLAGPYEQYF.

This clonotype occurred a few times. CDR3 amino acids: CSVGDTESQFF. CDR3 nucleotide sequence: TGCAGCGTTGGTGATACAGAATCGCAGTTCTTC. J is TRBJ2-1 and V is TRBV29-1; D not certain. This CDR3 has 11 residues. Germline values: CDR1 SQVTM, CDR2 ANQGSEA. Trimming took 4 bases from V and 12 from J, leaving 13 bases between them.

V and J are TRBV6-6 and TRBJ2-5; D ambiguous. Deletions cut 2 bases from V and 0 bases from J, with 13 bases between. CDR1 and CDR2 (germline): MNHNY, SVGAGI (reference sequence). The CDR3 loop spans 16 amino acids. Here the CDR3 reads CASSYGRKPYQETQYF. Written as DNA, the CDR3 is TGTGCCAGCAGTTACGGGCGGAAACCGTACCAAGAGACCCAGTACTTC.

This clonotype has only a few counts. The chain uses TRBV13 and TRBJ2-7; D may correspond to TRBD1 or TRBD2 (6 bases each). Trimming took off 5 bases at V and 1 base at J, with 21 bases between the two ends. Germline V gene sequence: CDR1 PRHDT, CDR2 FYEKMQ (reference sequence). CDR3 length: 17 residues. This CDR3 reads CASSAIGGRFLSYEQYF. The CDR3, as DNA: TGTGCCAGCAGCGCGATAGGGGGGCGTTTCCTTTCCTACGAGCAGTACTTC.

This chain connects TRBV7-2 to TRBJ2-3; possible D gene TRBD1, 5 bases. Trimming left V 5 bases short and J 2 bases short, with 14 bases between. The V gene's germline CDR1 is SGHTA and CDR2 FQGNSA. The CDR3 extends over 15 amino acids. The DNA for the CDR3 is TGTGCCAGCAGCCCTACCCCGACAGACACAGATACGCAGTATTTT. Translation gives CASSPTPTDTDTQYF.

This clonotype was recorded a few times. The chain is built from TRBV10-3 and TRBJ2-3; no reliable D call. V gave up 2 bases and J gave up 3 bases, with 18 bases separating them. There are 17 residues in the CDR3. Germline-derived CDR1 and CDR2 are ENHRY and SYGVKD. The CDR3 protein is CAISEPRAWDSTDTQYF. For the CDR3, the DNA is TGTGCCATCAGTGAGCCCCGGGCCTGGGATTCGACAGATACGCAGTATTTT.

A note on this clonotype: The junction departs from the called germline gene at one end, perhaps through a read error. The chain joins TRBV2 to TRBJ1-1, with 7 bases that match TRBD1. Germline V gene sequence: CDR1 SNHLY, CDR2 FYNNEI. This CDR3 is built from 13 residues. CDR3 in amino acids: CASTAQGGTEAFF. The CDR3 region has the DNA TGTGCCAGCACCGCCCAGGGGGGCACTGAGGCTTTCTTT.

Points on this clonotype: The junction departs from germline at one end; a sequencing error may be responsible. CDR3 coding DNA: TGCAGTCCTAGACTAGCGGGGGTCTACAATGAGCAGTACTTC. It yields the protein CSPRLAGVYNEQYF. The chain links TRBV20-1 to TRBJ2-1; TRBD2 aligns across 12 bases. The DNA end is a closer match to TRBJ2-7, so the J assignment may be wrong. The CDR3 is 14 residues long. Germline CDR1 and CDR2: DFQATT and SNEGSKA (reference sequence).

The V call is TRBV11-1, the J call TRBJ2-5; D ambiguous. The length of the CDR3 is 18 residues. Trimming left V 2 bases short and J 2 bases short, with 21 bases between. The germline CDR1 and CDR2 sequences are SGHAT and FQDESV (reference sequence). The CDR3 bases are TGTGCCAGCAGCTTACCACGGCGTTCGGCGACCACACAAGAGACCCAGTACTTC. Translation gives CASSLPRRSATTQETQYF.

V and J are TRBV12-3 or TRBV12-4 and TRBJ2-2; D is possibly TRBD2 (6 bases). With 5 bases removed from V and 6 bases from J, the gap between germline ends came to 19 bases. The CDR3 is made up of 16 amino acids. The CDR3 bases are TGTGCCAGCAGTCGCCTTGGCCGACTAGACCCCGGGGAGCTGTTTTTT. Translation gives CASSRLGRLDPGELFF.

Concerning this clonotype itself: An end of the junction differs from the germline gene, which may be a read error. The chain combines TRBV7-6 with TRBJ2-2; maybe TRBD1 (5 bases). This CDR3 has 16 amino acids. Germline lookup yields CDR1 SGHVS and CDR2 FNYEAQ. The CDR3 bases are TGTGCCAGCAGCTTGAGTTCTCCAGGGAACGCCGGGGAGCTGTTTTTT. Encoded protein: CASSLSSPGNAGELFF.

As concerns this clonotype: The junction does not match germline at one end; this may be a read error. The chain couples TRBV20-1 to TRBJ2-7; 9 nucleotides match TRBD1. This CDR3 contains 14 residues. From germline, CDR1 is DFQATT and CDR2 SNEGSKA (reference sequence). CDR3 bases: TGCAGTGCTGGAGAGACAGGGGGGATCAATGAGCAGTACTTC. Amino acids: CSAGETGGINEQYF.

To note about this clonotype: A much more abundant neighbour one base away suggests this may be a read error. The chain uses TRBV10-3 and TRBJ1-4; D gene uncertain. CDR1 ENHRY and CDR2 SYGVKD come from the germline V gene. V was trimmed by 4 bases and J by 7 bases, leaving 13 bases between them. This CDR3 is built from 14 residues. CDR3 DNA: TGTGCCATCAGTGCGACAAGTCTGCGTGAAAAACTGTTTTTT. It encodes CAISATSLREKLFF.

The chain is built from TRBV10-3 and TRBJ2-1; 12 bases line up with TRBD1. The J call may not be correct, given that the DNA end is closer to TRBJ2-7. CDR1 is ENHRY, CDR2 SYGVKD, per germline. The CDR3 loop spans 16 amino acids. The CDR3 DNA sequence: TGTGCCGCGGGACAGGGGGCCCTATTCTCCTACAATGAGCAGTACTTC. It specifies CAAGQGALFSYNEQYF.

This clonotype was observed a handful of times. The chain uses TRBV10-3 and TRBJ1-1; D unresolved. Germline V lookup: CDR1 ENHRY, CDR2 SYGVKD. This CDR3 comprises 17 residues. The V end lost 0 bases, the J end lost 5 bases, and 19 bases lay between the germline ends. The CDR3 sequence: CAISESRVLGGRTEAFF. As DNA, the CDR3 is TGTGCCATCAGTGAGTCGAGGGTTCTTGGAGGGCGTACTGAAGCTTTCTTT.

This clonotype showed up just once. The chain has TRBV19 and TRBJ1-2; the match to TRBD1 covers 10 bases. Unmatched junction bases numbered 4, after V lost 3 bases and J lost 3 bases. The germline CDR1 and CDR2 sequences are LNHDA and SQIVND (reference sequence). CDR3 length equals 15 residues. The CDR3 sequence: CASSMPGQGYYGYTF. Written as DNA, the CDR3 is TGTGCCAGTAGTATGCCGGGACAGGGGTACTATGGCTACACCTTC.

This chain links TRBV20-1 with TRBJ1-2; D is possibly TRBD1 (5 bases). The CDR3 is 16 amino acids. Trimming took off 0 bases at V and 5 bases at J, with 19 bases between the two ends. Germline V gene data show CDR1 as DFQATT and CDR2 as SNEGSKA (reference sequence). The CDR3 protein is CSARDPTPTEGYGYTF. CDR3 bases: TGCAGTGCTAGAGATCCCACCCCGACCGAGGGGTATGGCTACACCTTC.

CDR3 nucleotides: TGTGCCAGCAGCCAATCCGAGACCCAGTTCTTC. Protein product: CASSQSETQFF. This chain joins TRBV3-1 and TRBJ2-1, with D unresolved. Germline CDR1 LGHDT, CDR2 YNNKEL (reference sequence). The CDR3 contains 11 residues. V dropped 2 bases and J dropped 13 bases, with 9 bases sitting between them.

Concerning this clonotype: The CDR3 carries no conserved terminal phenylalanine or tryptophan, so it likely arises from a read error. The chain links TRBV12-3 or TRBV12-4 to TRBJ2-3, with 12 bases aligning to TRBD2. CDR3 length: 16 residues. The trim removed 5 bases at V and 6 bases at J, leaving 9 bases unmatched. Written as DNA, the CDR3 is TGTGCCAGCAGTCAGGACCTAGCGGGGGGGCTTGATACGCAGTATTCT. Translated: CASSQDLAGGLDTQYS.

This clonotype has more than one count but fewer than ten. The chain carries TRBV6-5 and TRBJ2-1; weak D call: TRBD1 (6 bases). The germline V and J ends were trimmed by 3 bases and 2 bases, with 11 bases remaining between them. CDR3 length equals 15 residues. Per the germline V gene, CDR1 is MNHEY and CDR2 is SVGAGI. The CDR3 region has the DNA TGTGCCAGCAGTTATCGCAGGGGACCCTACAATGAGCAGTTCTTC. It encodes CASSYRRGPYNEQFF.

The J gene is TRBJ2-4, the V gene TRBV18, with 8 bases fitting TRBD2. The CDR3 consists of 17 residues. CDR1 and CDR2 from the germline V gene are KGHSH and LQKENI. With 2 bases clipped from V and 0 bases from J, the junction kept 6 bases outside the gene matches. CDR3 protein: CASSPWRGEAAKNIQYF. The CDR3 coding sequence is TGTGCCAGCTCACCATGGCGGGGGGAGGCAGCCAAAAACATTCAGTACTTC.

This chain links TRBV29-1 with TRBJ2-1; 8 bases match TRBD1. The CDR3 length is 12 residues. CDR1 is SQVTM and CDR2 is ANQGSEA in the germline V gene. V gave up 7 bases and J gave up 10 bases; unmatched junction bases: 9. The CDR3 DNA follows: TGCAGCGGGGGACAGGAGAGCTACGAGCAGTTCTTC. This encodes CSGGQESYEQFF.

The chain couples TRBV28 to TRBJ2-7; 14 nucleotides match TRBD2. The CDR3 covers 16 residues. Per germline, CDR1 MDHEN and CDR2 SYDVKM. V trimming: 5 bases; J trimming: 7 bases; junction bases outside the gene matches: 10. CDR3 amino acids: CASSPWTSGRLGEQYF. CDR3 in DNA: TGTGCCAGCAGTCCCTGGACTAGCGGGAGGTTGGGGGAGCAGTACTTC.

The CDR3 region has the DNA TGTGCCAGCAGTTACGCCCCTGTACCGTCCAGCGAGCAGTACTTC. This encodes CASSYAPVPSSEQYF. J is TRBJ2-7 and V is TRBV6-5; D is unclear. V was clipped by 2 bases and J by 6 bases, with 17 bases between them. Germline lookup yields CDR1 MNHEY and CDR2 SVGAGI. The CDR3 has 15 amino acids.

The V call is TRBV7-9, the J call TRBJ2-3; D is unclear. In germline, CDR1 is SEHNR, CDR2 FQNEAQ (reference sequence). The CDR3 extends over 17 amino acids. Trimming shortened V by 1 base and J by 0 bases, and 14 bases separated the two germline ends. DNA of the CDR3: TGTGCCAGCAGCTTAGAGACTTGGCTGGGCAGCACAGATACGCAGTATTTT. It encodes CASSLETWLGSTDTQYF.